These 25 T cell receptor beta chains came from one sample sequenced in a study of T cells in localized non-small cell lung cancer. This table comes from immunoSEQ multiplex PCR, and its TCRdb copy is limited to in-frame clones, with some not included. The sample has 50,000 to 75,000 clones; around 90% are singletons. The sample consisted of peripheral blood, taken before any cancer treatment. The receptors originated from a man aged 35-75 years with stage I squamous cell lung carcinoma.

The genes are TRBV7-9 and TRBJ2-7; a weak D match, TRBD2 (6 bases). From germline, CDR1 is SEHNR and CDR2 FQNEAQ (reference sequence). V lost 1 base, J lost 5 bases, and 15 bases lay in between. The CDR3 runs to 15 residues. This chain's CDR3 is CASSLDVPGGNEQYF. As DNA, the CDR3 is TGTGCCAGCAGCTTAGACGTTCCCGGGGGTAACGAGCAGTACTTC.

V and J are TRBV7-9 and TRBJ2-3; 10 bases align to TRBD1. The CDR3 extends over 15 amino acids. CDR1 and CDR2 (germline): SEHNR, FQNEAQ (reference sequence). The J segment lost 2 bases and the V segment lost 4 bases, leaving 3 bases of the junction unmatched. The CDR3 nucleotides are TGTGCCAGCAGCTCCGGGACAGGGGACACAGATACGCAGTATTTT. Translated: CASSSGTGDTDTQYF.

The count of this clone is one. This chain uses TRBV7-3 with TRBJ2-2; perhaps TRBD2 as D (6 bases). This CDR3 is built from 15 residues. Trimming took 1 base from V and 0 from J, leaving 6 bases between them. Germline CDR1 reads SGHTA; CDR2 reads FQGTGA. In DNA, the CDR3 is TGTGCCAGCAGCTTAAGGGGGGCGAACACCGGGGAGCTGTTTTTT. It yields the protein CASSLRGANTGELFF.

The chain recombines TRBV30 with TRBJ2-7, with TRBD1 matching 9 bases. CDR1 is GTSNPN and CDR2 is SVGIG in the germline V gene (reference sequence). The CDR3 spans 14 residues. V lost 4 bases, J lost 7 bases, and 11 bases stayed unmatched. CDR3 DNA: TGTGCCTGGACCCGGGACAGGGCCCTGAGGGAGCAGTACTTC. As protein: CAWTRDRALREQYF.

V and J are TRBV5-1 and TRBJ1-4; no clear D. Germline CDR1 is SGHRS and CDR2 is YFSETQ. This CDR3 has 15 amino acids. V lost 0 bases and J 4 bases, leaving 10 bases between the germline ends. The CDR3 sequence: CASSLAQKSNEKLFF. CDR3 in DNA: TGCGCCAGCAGCTTGGCCCAGAAGAGTAATGAAAAACTGTTTTTT.

This chain connects TRBV28 to TRBJ1-2, with unresolved D. Germline V gene data show CDR1 as MDHEN and CDR2 as SYDVKM. CDR3 size: 14 residues. Trimming took off 3 bases at V and 3 bases at J, with 11 bases between the two ends. Here the CDR3 reads CASSFGGADYGYTF. The CDR3 coding sequence is TGTGCCAGCAGTTTTGGCGGCGCTGACTATGGCTACACCTTC.

V and J are TRBV28 and TRBJ1-1; 7 positions agree with TRBD1. This CDR3 region has 15 residues. Looked up from germline, CDR1 is MDHEN and CDR2 is SYDVKM. V trimming: 0 bases; J trimming: 8 bases; junction bases outside the gene matches: 9. This CDR3 reads CASSLWKRGRGEAFF. CDR3 nucleotides: TGTGCCAGCAGTTTATGGAAAAGGGGGCGCGGGGAAGCTTTCTTT.

The rearrangement joins TRBV29-1 to TRBJ2-5; D is unresolved. Trimming left V 8 bases short and J 2 bases short, with 15 bases between. The CDR3 length is 13 residues. The V gene's germline CDR1 is SQVTM and CDR2 ANQGSEA. The CDR3 nucleotides are TGCAGCCTCAAGGTCACGGGTCAAGAGACCCAGTACTTC. As protein: CSLKVTGQETQYF.

The J gene is TRBJ2-7, the V gene TRBV28; possible D gene TRBD2, 5 bases. Between the trimmed V and J ends, which lost 5 bases and 7 bases, there was a span of 6 bases. Germline values: CDR1 MDHEN, CDR2 SYDVKM. This CDR3 comprises 10 residues. CDR3 protein: CASSRREQYF. The CDR3, as DNA: TGTGCCAGCAGTCGGAGGGAGCAGTACTTC.

The V and J genes are TRBV28 and TRBJ2-4; 9 nucleotides match TRBD1. Germline-derived CDR1 and CDR2 are MDHEN and SYDVKM. After removal of 6 bases from V and 4 bases from J, the junction contained 4 bases not matched to a gene. The CDR3 runs to 14 residues. The CDR3 coding sequence is TGTGCCAGCAGGACAGGGACAGGGAAAAACATTCAGTACTTC. As protein: CASRTGTGKNIQYF.

V and J are TRBV7-3 and TRBJ1-1, with D possibly being TRBD1 (5 bases). V lost 5 bases, J lost 5 bases, and 9 bases lay in between. CDR1 and CDR2 from the germline V gene are SGHTA and FQGTGA. The CDR3 extends over 12 amino acids. CDR3 nucleotides: TGTGCCAGCAGCGGGGCCCAGACTGAAGCTTTCTTT. Residues: CASSGAQTEAFF.

CDR3: CASSLSGTSYEQYF. As DNA, the CDR3 is TGTGCCAGCAGTTTATCGGGCACCAGCTACGAGCAGTACTTC. The chain recombines TRBV27 with TRBJ2-7; no clear D. This CDR3 is built from 14 residues. Trimming pared 0 bases from V and 3 bases from J, leaving 9 bases between. Looked up from germline, CDR1 is MNHEY and CDR2 is SMNVEV (reference sequence).

The rearrangement joins TRBV5-6 to TRBJ2-7; TRBD2 matches 11 bases. The V and J ends lost 4 bases and 6 bases, in that order; junction bases with no gene match: 6. The CDR3 is 14 residues long. The V gene's germline CDR1 is SGHDT and CDR2 YYEEEE. CDR3: CASSPLAGVFEQYF. CDR3 in DNA: TGTGCCAGCAGCCCACTAGCGGGAGTCTTCGAGCAGTACTTC.

The gene calls are TRBV7-2 and TRBJ1-5, with a weak D call TRBD1 (6 bases). This CDR3 comprises 14 residues. With 1 base removed from V and 6 bases from J, the gap between germline ends came to 10 bases. The germline V gene has CDR1 SGHTA and CDR2 FQGNSA. CDR3 coding DNA: TGTGCCAGCAGCTTAGGTGGGGGCGGTCAGCCCCAGCATTTT. It encodes CASSLGGGGQPQHF. Full variable domain (missing parts from reference TRBV7-2 and TRBJ1-5): GAGVSQSPSNKVTEKGKDVELRCDPISGHTALYWYRQSLGQGLEFLIYFQGNSAPDKSGLPSDRFSAERTGGSVSTLTIQRTQQEDSAVYLCASSLGGGGQPQHFGDGTRLSIL.

The genes are TRBV5-1 and TRBJ2-1, with a possible D match to TRBD2 (5 bases). Germline-derived CDR1 and CDR2 are SGHRS and YFSETQ. Trimming pared 0 bases from V and 8 bases from J, leaving 12 bases between. This CDR3 has 14 amino acids. The CDR3 bases are TGCGCCAGCAGCTTGGGAGGGCCCAACCATGAGCAGTTCTTC. As protein: CASSLGGPNHEQFF.

This chain joins TRBV6-1 and TRBJ1-3; D unclear. The CDR3 has 14 amino acids. V was shortened by 2 bases and J by 0 bases, with 5 bases between the two germline ends. Germline V gives CDR1 MNHNS, CDR2 SASEGT. CDR3 bases: TGTGCCAGCAGTGAAACATTCTCTGGAAACACCATATATTTT. It is translated as CASSETFSGNTIYF.

The J gene is TRBJ2-3, the V gene TRBV19, with 7 bases lining up with TRBD2. The V gene's germline CDR1 is LNHDA and CDR2 SQIVND (reference sequence). The CDR3 consists of 16 residues. J lost 7 bases, V lost 3 bases, and 13 bases had no gene match. The CDR3 nucleotides read TGTGCCAGTAGTATGGTGGGAGGGCCGGTCCGTCATACGCAGTATTTT. Amino acid sequence: CASSMVGGPVRHTQYF.

The chain joins TRBV30 to TRBJ2-7, with TRBD2 identical over 10 bases. Germline V CDR1 and CDR2: GTSNPN, SVGIG (reference sequence). The CDR3 contains 13 residues. J lost 5 bases, V lost 8 bases, and 9 bases had no gene match. This chain's CDR3 is CAVEREGRNEQYF. The CDR3 coding sequence is TGTGCCGTCGAGCGGGAGGGCCGGAACGAGCAGTACTTC.

The rearrangement links TRBV5-6 to TRBJ2-4; D possibly uses TRBD1 or TRBD2 (5 bases each). V was pared by 4 bases and J by 5 bases, with 13 bases between. Germline V gene sequence: CDR1 SGHDT, CDR2 YYEEEE. The CDR3 spans 14 residues. CDR3 protein: CASSGAPEENIQYF. In DNA, the CDR3 is TGTGCCAGCAGCGGGGCCCCGGAGGAAAACATTCAGTACTTC.

V usage is TRBV6-1 and J usage is TRBJ1-5, with 11 nucleotides matching TRBD1. Germline V CDR1 and CDR2: MNHNS, SASEGT. With V trimmed by 7 bases and J by 7 bases, 6 bases remained unmatched. The CDR3 runs to 14 residues. The CDR3 protein is CASTRGQGAQPQHF. CDR3 nucleotides: TGTGCCAGCACCCGCGGACAGGGGGCCCAGCCCCAGCATTTT.

V gene TRBV30 combines with J gene TRBJ2-7; D not resolved. The CDR3 contains 11 residues. Germline V gene lookup returns CDR1 GTSNPN and CDR2 SVGIG (reference sequence). The germline V and J ends were trimmed by 2 bases and 5 bases, with 7 bases remaining between them. The CDR3 loop is CAWSYVDEQYF. CDR3 coding DNA: TGTGCCTGGAGTTATGTAGACGAGCAGTACTTC. Supplemented by reference TRBV30 and TRBJ2-7, the full variable domain reads SQTIHQWPATLVQPVGSPLSLECTVEGTSNPNLYWYRQAAGRGLQLLFYSVGIGQISSEVPQNLSASRPQDRQFILSSKKLLLSDSGFYLCAWSYVDEQYFGPGTRLTVT.

This rearrangement joins TRBV7-2 to TRBJ1-2; 8 nucleotides match TRBD1. Losses at the gene ends were 3 bases for V and 0 bases for J; bases not matched to a gene: 9. This CDR3 region has 17 residues. Looked up from germline, CDR1 is SGHTA and CDR2 is FQGNSA. As DNA, the CDR3 is TGTGCCAGCAGCTTGGGGACAGGTCCTCCTCCTAACTATGGCTACACCTTC. Protein: CASSLGTGPPPNYGYTF.

This chain connects TRBV10-3 to TRBJ2-1, with D perhaps matching TRBD2 (6 bases). The germline CDR1 and CDR2 sequences are ENHRY and SYGVKD. V lost 0 bases and J 4 bases, leaving 10 bases between the germline ends. The CDR3 runs to 15 residues. CDR3 protein: CAISESGLGYNEQFF. The CDR3 region has the DNA TGTGCCATCAGTGAGTCGGGACTGGGGTACAATGAGCAGTTCTTC.

The chain links TRBV25-1 to TRBJ2-2, with D possibly matching TRBD1 (6 bases). The CDR3 consists of 18 residues. With 0 bases removed from V and 3 bases from J, the gap between germline ends came to 17 bases. Germline-derived CDR1 and CDR2 are MGHDK and SYGVNS. The CDR3 loop is CASSEYRDIPPDTGELFF. The CDR3 DNA follows: TGTGCCAGCAGTGAATATAGGGACATCCCCCCTGACACCGGGGAGCTGTTTTTT.

The genes are TRBV27 and TRBJ2-2, with 8 bases aligning to TRBD2. Germline loops: CDR1 MNHEY, CDR2 SMNVEV (reference sequence). V lost 3 bases and J lost 6; bases outside the gene matches: 9. The CDR3 is made up of 16 amino acids. In nucleotides, the CDR3 is TGTGCCAGCAGTTTTGGGGACCGGCGGGAGGCCGGGGAGCTGTTTTTT. Its protein is CASSFGDRREAGELFF.